These T cell receptor beta chains were read from a single sample in a study of cytomegalovirus exposure and HLA in healthy donors. The repertoire was sequenced with immunoSEQ multiplex PCR; TCRdb's copy has only in-frame clones and lacks some. The sample consists of under 110,000 clones, approximately 76% of them appearing once. Input material: PBMCs. The source of these receptors is a man aged 35 to 55 in good health and CMV-seronegative. Both conserved end residues are part of each CDR3. The D gene is left open where the match is weak. Part of the rows lack a size; the others show once, few, many or a class for expanded clones.

J gene	D gene	V gene	clone size	CDR3 DNA	CDR3 protein
TRBJ1-2	TRBD1	TRBV10-1	.	TGCGCCAGCAGTGACGGGACAGGGGCGGAGAATGGCTACACCTTC	CASSDGTGAENGYTF
TRBJ2-1	TRBD1	TRBV7-9	.	TGTTCCAGCAGCTTTGGTTTTGGCAGGGGGCACGACAATGAGCAGTTCTTC	CSSSFGFGRGHDNEQFF
TRBJ2-1	.	TRBV9	.	TGTGCCAGCAGCCCCCTCAGCGTCAATGAGCAGTTCTTC	CASSPLSVNEQFF
TRBJ1-2	.	TRBV5-8	.	TGTGCCAGCAGCTCACCATGGCGGGAGAGCTATGGCTGCACCTTC	CASSSPWRESYGCTF
TRBJ1-2	.	TRBV6-1	few	TGTGCCAGCAGACCCCGAATAGGAAGCGGCTATGGCTACACCTTC	CASRPRIGSGYGYTF
TRBJ2-3	TRBD1	TRBV2	.	TGTGCCAGCAAGGGGACAGGGGGCACAGATACGCAGTATTTT	CASKGTGGTDTQYF
TRBJ2-3	.	TRBV6-5	once	TGTGCCAGCAGTTTAGAAGATACGCAGTATTTT	CASSLEDTQYF
TRBJ2-3	TRBD2	TRBV19	.	TGTGCCAGTAGTATAGATCGTCCGCGCGGGGGGAGAGATACGCAGTATTTT	CASSIDRPRGGRDTQYF
TRBJ1-4	.	TRBV12-2	.	TGTGCAAGTCGCCTGACAGGGTATAGGACTAATGAAAAACTGTTTTTT	CASRLTGYRTNEKLFF
TRBJ2-5	.	TRBV29-1	.	TGCAGCGTTGCGTTGCGTATTAGAGAGACCCAGTACTTC	CSVALRIRETQYF
TRBJ1-5	.	TRBV2	.	TGTGCCAGCAGTCAGACAGGAGCACGCAATCAGCCCCAGCATTTT	CASSQTGARNQPQHF
TRBJ2-1	TRBD2	TRBV5-1	.	TGCGCCAGCAGCTTGGCCCTAGCGGGGGGGCTTACCCATAATGAGCAGTTCTTC	CASSLALAGGLTHNEQFF
TRBJ2-1	TRBD2	TRBV5-1	.	TGCGCCAGCAGCTTGGGTGGCGGGGGGGGCAATGAGCAGTTCTTC	CASSLGGGGGNEQFF